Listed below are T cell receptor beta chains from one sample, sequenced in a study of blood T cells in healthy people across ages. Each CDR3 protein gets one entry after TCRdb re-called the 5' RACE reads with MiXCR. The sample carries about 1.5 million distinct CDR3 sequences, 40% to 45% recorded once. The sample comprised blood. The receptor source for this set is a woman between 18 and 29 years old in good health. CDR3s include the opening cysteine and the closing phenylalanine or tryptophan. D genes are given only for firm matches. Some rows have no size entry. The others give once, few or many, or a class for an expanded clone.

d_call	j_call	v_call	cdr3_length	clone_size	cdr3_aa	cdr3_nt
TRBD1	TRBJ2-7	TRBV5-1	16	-	CASSLILPGGIYEQYF	TGCGCCAGCAGCTTGATTCTACCAGGGGGAATCTACGAGCAGTACTTC
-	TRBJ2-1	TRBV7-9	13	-	CASRRAGYNEQFF	TGTGCCAGCAGAAGAGCGGGTTACAATGAGCAGTTCTTC
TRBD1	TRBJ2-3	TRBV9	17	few	CASSVGGRDSYTDTQYF	TGTGCCAGCAGCGTAGGGGGAAGGGACAGTTACACAGATACGCAGTATTTT
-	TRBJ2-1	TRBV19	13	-	CASSRALNNEQFF	TGTGCCAGTAGTAGAGCTCTAAACAATGAGCAGTTCTTC
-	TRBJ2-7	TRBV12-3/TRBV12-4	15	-	CASSLGLGRYNEQYF	TGTGCCAGCAGTTTGGGTCTAGGGCGCTACAATGAGCAGTACTTC
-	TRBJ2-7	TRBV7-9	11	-	CASSLITEQYF	TGTGCCAGCAGCCTAATAACCGAGCAGTACTTC
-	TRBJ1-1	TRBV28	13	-	CASSIGLAQGAFF	TGTGCCAGCAGCATCGGGCTGGCTCAAGGGGCTTTCTTT
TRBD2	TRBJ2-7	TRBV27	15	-	CASSYSSGGSYEQYF	TGTGCCAGCAGTTATTCTAGCGGAGGGTCCTACGAGCAGTACTTC
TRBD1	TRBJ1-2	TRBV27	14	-	CASSGQGFGYGYTF	TGTGCCAGCAGTGGACAGGGGTTTGGCTATGGCTACACCTTC
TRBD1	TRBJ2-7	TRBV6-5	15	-	CASSYLQGAVDEQYF	TGTGCCAGCAGTTATTTACAGGGGGCTGTCGACGAGCAGTACTTC
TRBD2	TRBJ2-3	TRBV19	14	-	CASRAGLATDTQYF	TGTGCCAGTAGGGCGGGACTAGCAACAGATACGCAGTATTTT
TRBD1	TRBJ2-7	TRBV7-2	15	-	CASSRQGLSSYEQYF	TGTGCCAGCAGTCGACAGGGCTTGAGCTCCTACGAGCAGTACTTC
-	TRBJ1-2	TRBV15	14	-	CATSRRHDSDGYTF	TGTGCCACCAGCAGACGCCACGACAGCGATGGCTACACCTTC
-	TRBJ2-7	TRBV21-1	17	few	CASSKVADEGESYEQYF	TGTGCCAGCAGCAAAGTAGCCGACGAGGGGGAGTCCTACGAGCAGTACTTC
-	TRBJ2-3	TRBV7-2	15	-	CASSPPSGGVDTQYF	TGTGCCAGCAGCCCCCCCTCGGGGGGCGTAGATACGCAGTATTTT
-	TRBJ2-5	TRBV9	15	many	CASSVEGYPLETQYF	TGTGCCAGCAGCGTAGAAGGGTATCCGTTGGAGACCCAGTACTTC